This TCR beta chain was identified in a study of regulatory T cells in long-lasting Graves disease. Germline V gene data show CDR1 as SEHNR and CDR2 as FQNEAQ (reference sequence). The CDR3 spans 14 residues. V was trimmed by 5 bases and J by 6 bases, leaving 14 bases between them. The authors built TCR beta libraries using iRepertoire HTBI primers and Arm-PCR of CDR3 regions. TCRdb re-analysed the multiplex PCR reads in MiXCR, keeping a single row per CDR3 protein. The sample carries roughly 500,000 distinct CDR3 sequences, 12% recorded once. Indicated time point: newly diagnosed GD, antithyroid drugs for less than 3 months. The authors made the TCR library using RNA they extracted from PBMCs. This clonotype was recorded at least ten times. This same sample was also part of a study on T cells in Graves' hyperthyroidism and ophthalmopathy.

The sequencing used peripheral blood mononuclear cells (PBMCs), collected at new diagnosis, from a patient treated with antithyroid drugs. This chain links TRBV7-9 with TRBJ1-5, with a possible D match to TRBD1 (6 bases). This clonotype was obtained from a woman younger than 45 with Graves disease. CDR3 coding DNA: TGTGCCAGCAGCGCTACAGGGACGGGTCAGCCCCAGCATTTT. This translates into CASSATGTGQPQHF.